One and the same sample provided the 13 T cell receptor beta chains below, sequenced in a study of T cells in narcolepsy. Some clones are missing from TCRdb's copy, which holds only in-frame ones; the method was immunoSEQ multiplex PCR. The sample has around 18,000 clones; around 70% are singletons. The specimen sequenced was CD45RA- memory CD8+ T cells from PBMCs. The receptors here all came from a human donor with narcolepsy.

This clone occurred once. This may stem from a read error, because a much larger clone lies one nucleotide away. The chain joins TRBV5-1 to TRBJ1-1; D perhaps matches TRBD1 (5 bases). This CDR3 comprises 15 residues. Per germline, CDR1 SGHRS and CDR2 YFSETQ. Trimming pared 4 bases from V and 1 base from J, leaving 14 bases between. The CDR3: CASSPMGRRNTEAFF. The DNA for the CDR3 is TGCGCCAGCAGCCCGATGGGACGGAGGAACACTGAAGCTTTCTTT. The entire variable domain, with the rest obtained from reference TRBV5-1 and TRBJ1-1, is as follows: KAGVTQTPRYLIKTRGQQVTLSCSPISGHRSVSWYQQTPGQGLQFLFEYFSETQRNKGNFPGRFSGRQFSNSRSEMNVSTLELGDSALYLCASSPMGRRNTEAFFGQGTRLTVV.

This clone was counted a single time. The V and J genes are TRBV18 and TRBJ2-3; 7 bases are shared with TRBD1. Germline CDR1 and CDR2: KGHSH and LQKENI. The V gene end was trimmed by 5 bases and the J gene end by 2 bases; junction bases not matched to a gene: 16. The CDR3 has 18 residues. This CDR3 reads CASSTARDSLTFTDTQYF. In DNA form, the CDR3 reads TGTGCCAGCTCAACTGCCCGGGACAGTCTCACCTTCACAGATACGCAGTATTTT.

This rearrangement joins TRBV27 to TRBJ2-2, with no clear D. V was pared by 6 bases and J by 7 bases, with 15 bases between. CDR1 is MNHEY, CDR2 SMNVEV, per germline (reference sequence). This CDR3 comprises 14 residues. The CDR3 coding sequence is TGTGCCAGCAGCTCTCTCGGCGGCGGCGGGGAGCTGTTTTTT. Translated: CASSSLGGGGELFF.

The CDR3 sequence is CSVEGSSYNEQFF. CDR3 bases: TGCAGCGTAGAGGGGAGCTCCTACAATGAGCAGTTCTTC. V usage is TRBV29-1 and J usage is TRBJ2-1; D could derive from TRBD1 or TRBD2 (5 bases each). Germline CDR1 SQVTM, CDR2 ANQGSEA. The CDR3 consists of 13 residues. V was pared by 6 bases and J by 0 bases, with 9 bases between.

The J gene is TRBJ1-1, the V gene TRBV7-4; D not resolved. CDR1 and CDR2 from the germline V gene are SGHVT and SQSDAQ. CDR3 length: 15 amino acids. V lost 1 base and J lost 1, with 10 bases in between. The CDR3 DNA sequence: TGTGCCAGCAGCTTAGTACCTGGACCGAACACTGAAGCTTTCTTT. This sequence encodes CASSLVPGPNTEAFF.

The rearrangement uses TRBV2 and TRBJ2-4; a weak D match, TRBD2 (6 bases). CDR1 is SNHLY, CDR2 FYNNEI, per germline. This CDR3 has 15 amino acids. Deletions cut 2 bases from V and 8 bases from J, with 16 bases between. CDR3 protein: CASSETSGTLDIQYF. As DNA, the CDR3 is TGTGCCAGCAGTGAAACTTCAGGGACTTTAGACATTCAGTACTTC.

This clone has just one count. This rearrangement joins TRBV7-3 to TRBJ2-7; 13 bases match TRBD2. V was pared by 3 bases and J by 6 bases, with 2 bases of the junction left unmatched. In germline, CDR1 is SGHTA, CDR2 FQGTGA. This CDR3 region has 14 residues. The DNA of the CDR3 is TGTGCCAGCAGCTTGGGGACTAGCGGGACCGAGCAGTACTTC. Translated: CASSLGTSGTEQYF. The full variable domain, completed using reference TRBV7-3 and TRBJ2-7, is GAGVSQTPSNKVTEKGKYVELRCDPISGHTALYWYRQSLGQGPEFLIYFQGTGAADDSGLPNDRFFAVRPEGSVSTLKIQRTERGDSAVYLCASSLGTSGTEQYFGPGTRLTVT.

V and J are TRBV6-5 and TRBJ1-2; 8 positions agree with TRBD1. After removal of 2 bases from V and 4 bases from J, the junction contained 3 bases not matched to a gene. The CDR3 has 14 residues. CDR1 MNHEY and CDR2 SVGAGI come from the germline V gene. The CDR3 loop reads CASSYGQGPYGYTF. In DNA, the CDR3 is TGTGCCAGCAGTTACGGACAGGGTCCCTATGGCTACACCTTC.

The chain joins TRBV28 to TRBJ2-3; a weak D match, TRBD2 (5 bases). CDR1 and CDR2 (germline): MDHEN, SYDVKM. Between the trimmed V and J ends, which lost 5 bases and 6 bases, there was a span of 12 bases. This CDR3 spans 13 amino acids. The CDR3 coding sequence is TGTGCCAGCAGTCTCCCCGGCGGGGATACGCAGTATTTT. Translating gives CASSLPGGDTQYF.

J is TRBJ2-7 and V is TRBV7-9, with TRBD2 matching 8 bases. Germline CDR1 is SEHNR and CDR2 is FQNEAQ (reference sequence). With 4 bases clipped from V and 2 bases from J, the junction kept 10 bases outside the gene matches. The CDR3 has 16 amino acids. Written as DNA, the CDR3 is TGTGCCAGCAGCTCCCGATCGGGGGGGCCAACCTACGAGCAGTACTTC. As protein: CASSSRSGGPTYEQYF.

In its sample, this clone was seen once. The V gene is TRBV5-1, the J gene TRBJ1-1, with D possibly being TRBD1 (6 bases). This CDR3 has 14 amino acids. Trimming removed 1 base at V and 3 bases at J, with 10 bases between. The germline V gene has CDR1 SGHRS and CDR2 YFSETQ. The CDR3 nucleotides read TGCGCCAGCAGCTTGCGTGGGGGCTACACTGAAGCTTTCTTT. It yields the protein CASSLRGGYTEAFF.

Details on this clone: Other nucleotide sequences in the sample specify the same CDR3. The chain combines TRBV11-2 with TRBJ2-7, with D perhaps given as TRBD1 or TRBD2 (7 bases each). The ends were cut back, 1 base at V and 4 bases at J, with 11 bases in the middle. CDR3 size: 14 residues. The germline V gene encodes CDR1 SGHAT and CDR2 FQNNGV. The CDR3 is CASSLGQGGYEQYF. CDR3 DNA sequence: TGTGCCAGCAGCTTAGGACAGGGAGGGTACGAGCAGTACTTC.

This chain joins TRBV2 and TRBJ1-5; D uncertain. V lost 6 bases and J lost 4, with 4 bases in between. The germline V gene encodes CDR1 SNHLY and CDR2 FYNNEI. The CDR3 totals 11 residues. The CDR3 DNA is TGTGCCAGCAGGGGGAATCAGCCCCAGCATTTT. Translation gives CASRGNQPQHF.